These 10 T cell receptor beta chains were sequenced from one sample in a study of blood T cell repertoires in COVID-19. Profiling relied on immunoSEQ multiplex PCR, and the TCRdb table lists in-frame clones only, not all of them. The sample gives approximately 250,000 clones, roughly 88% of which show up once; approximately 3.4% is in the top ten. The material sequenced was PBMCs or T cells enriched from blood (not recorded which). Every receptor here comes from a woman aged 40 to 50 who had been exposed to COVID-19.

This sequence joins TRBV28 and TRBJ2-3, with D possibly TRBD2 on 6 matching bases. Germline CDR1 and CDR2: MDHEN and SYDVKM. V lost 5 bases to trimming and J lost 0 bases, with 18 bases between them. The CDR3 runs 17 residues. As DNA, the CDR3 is TGTGCCAGCAGTCCTCCAAGGGCGGGAAGCAGCACAGATACGCAGTATTTT. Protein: CASSPPRAGSSTDTQYF.

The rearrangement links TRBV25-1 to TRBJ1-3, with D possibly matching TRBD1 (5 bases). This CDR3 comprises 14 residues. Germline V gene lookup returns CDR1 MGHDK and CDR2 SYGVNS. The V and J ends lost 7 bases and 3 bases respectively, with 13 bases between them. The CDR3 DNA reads TGTGCCAGCATCGGCGGGGGAGGTGGAAACACCATATATTTT. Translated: CASIGGGGGNTIYF. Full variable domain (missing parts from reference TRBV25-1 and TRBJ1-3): EADIYQTPRYLVIGTGKKITLECSQTMGHDKMYWYQQDPGMELHLIHYSYGVNSTEKGDLSSESTVSRIRTEHFPLTLESARPSHTSQYLCASIGGGGGNTIYFGEGSWLTVV.

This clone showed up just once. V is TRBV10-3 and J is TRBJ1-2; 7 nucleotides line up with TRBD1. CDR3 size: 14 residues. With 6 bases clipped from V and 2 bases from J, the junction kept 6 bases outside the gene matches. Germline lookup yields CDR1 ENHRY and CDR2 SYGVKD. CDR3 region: CAISEGALNYGYTF. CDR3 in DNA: TGTGCCATCAGCGAGGGGGCGCTGAACTATGGCTACACCTTC.

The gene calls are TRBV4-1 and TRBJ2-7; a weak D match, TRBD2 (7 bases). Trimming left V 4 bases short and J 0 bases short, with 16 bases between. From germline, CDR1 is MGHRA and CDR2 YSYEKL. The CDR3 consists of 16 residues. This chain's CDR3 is CASSPIRGGSSYEQYF. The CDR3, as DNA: TGCGCCAGCAGCCCAATAAGGGGGGGGAGCTCCTACGAGCAGTACTTC.

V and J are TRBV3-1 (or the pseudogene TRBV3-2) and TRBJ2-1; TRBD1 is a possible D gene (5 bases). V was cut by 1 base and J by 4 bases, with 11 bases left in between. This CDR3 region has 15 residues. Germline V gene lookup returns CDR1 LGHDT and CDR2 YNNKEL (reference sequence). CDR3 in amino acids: CASSQAGQGYNEQFF. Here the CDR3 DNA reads TGTGCCAGCAGCCAAGCAGGGCAGGGATACAATGAGCAGTTCTTC.

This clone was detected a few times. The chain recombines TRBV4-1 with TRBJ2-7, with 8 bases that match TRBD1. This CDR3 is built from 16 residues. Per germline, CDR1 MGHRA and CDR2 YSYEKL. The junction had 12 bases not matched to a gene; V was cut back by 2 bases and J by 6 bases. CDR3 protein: CASSQWPRQGLGEQYF. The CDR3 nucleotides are TGCGCCAGCAGCCAATGGCCGAGACAGGGGCTTGGCGAGCAGTACTTC.

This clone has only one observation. Here the CDR3 DNA reads TGTGCCAGCAGTGGATCTCCGCAGGCCGCCTACGAGCAGTACTTC. It specifies CASSGSPQAAYEQYF. The rearrangement links TRBV2 to TRBJ2-7; D is undetermined. Germline V lookup: CDR1 SNHLY, CDR2 FYNNEI. The CDR3 sequence is 15 residues long. Trimming shortened V by 4 bases and J by 2 bases, and 15 bases separated the two germline ends.

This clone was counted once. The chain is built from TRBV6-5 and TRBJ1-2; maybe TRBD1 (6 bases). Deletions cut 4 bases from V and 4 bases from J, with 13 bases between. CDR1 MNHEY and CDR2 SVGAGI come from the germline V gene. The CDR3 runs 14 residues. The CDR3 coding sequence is TGTGCCAGCAGTTCAATAGGACAGCCCTATGGCTACACCTTC. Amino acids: CASSSIGQPYGYTF.

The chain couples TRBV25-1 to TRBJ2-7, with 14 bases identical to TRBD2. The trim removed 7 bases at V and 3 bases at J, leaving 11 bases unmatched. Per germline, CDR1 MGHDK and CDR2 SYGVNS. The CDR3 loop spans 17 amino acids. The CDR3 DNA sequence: TGTGCCAGCACCCCCCCTGGACTAGCGGGGGGAATCTACGAGCAGTACTTC. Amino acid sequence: CASTPPGLAGGIYEQYF.

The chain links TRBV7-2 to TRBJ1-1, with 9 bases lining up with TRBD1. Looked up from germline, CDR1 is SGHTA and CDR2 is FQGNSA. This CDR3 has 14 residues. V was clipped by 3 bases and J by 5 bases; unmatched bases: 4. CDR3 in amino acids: CASSLTGGWTEAFF. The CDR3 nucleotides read TGTGCCAGCAGCTTGACAGGGGGATGGACTGAAGCTTTCTTT.